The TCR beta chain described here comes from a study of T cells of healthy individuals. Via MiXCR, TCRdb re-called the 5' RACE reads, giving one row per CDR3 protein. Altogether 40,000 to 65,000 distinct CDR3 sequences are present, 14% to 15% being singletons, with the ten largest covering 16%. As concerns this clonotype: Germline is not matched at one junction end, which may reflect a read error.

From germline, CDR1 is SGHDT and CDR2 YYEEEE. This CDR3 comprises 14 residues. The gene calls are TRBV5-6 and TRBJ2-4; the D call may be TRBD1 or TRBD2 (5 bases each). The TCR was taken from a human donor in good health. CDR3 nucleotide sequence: TGTGCCAGCAGCTCGAGGGGCAGGGAAGAGATTCAGAACTTC. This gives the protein CASSSRGREEIQNF.